A selection of T cell receptor beta chains follows, all from one sample in a study of blood T cell repertoires in COVID-19. TCRdb's copy holds only in-frame clones and misses some; the assay was immunoSEQ multiplex PCR. The repertoire has some 100,000 clones, roughly 89% of them found once; the top ten carry more than 5%. Specimen: peripheral blood. Source of these receptors: a man in his 70s with acute or convalescent COVID-19. Each CDR3 is given with its conserved first and last residue. Fields, in order: CDR3 protein, CDR3 DNA, J gene, D gene, V gene, clone size. A D gene is named only where the DNA matches it firmly. Clone sizes are given selectively: once, few, many, or a class where the clone is expanded.

CASSPEGARAFF,TGTGCCAGCAGCCCGGAGGGGGCAAGAGCTTTCTTT,TRBJ1-1,TRBD1,TRBV9,.
CASSLGQGRNEQFF,TGTGCCAGCAGCCTCGGACAGGGGAGGAATGAGCAGTTCTTC,TRBJ2-1,TRBD1,TRBV4-2,.
CASRRQGNQPQHF,TGTGCCAGCAGGCGACAGGGAAATCAGCCCCAGCATTTT,TRBJ1-5,TRBD1,TRBV6-5,.
CSVRVGRRNTEAFF,TGCAGCGTTCGCGTAGGGAGACGGAACACTGAAGCTTTCTTT,TRBJ1-1,.,TRBV29-1,once
CASSLDRGNTIYF,TGTGCCAGCAGCTTGGATCGTGGAAACACCATATATTTT,TRBJ1-3,.,TRBV5-4,.
CASSQQGGSVNSPLHF,TGTGCCAGCAGCCAGCAGGGTGGGTCCGTAAATTCACCCCTCCACTTT,TRBJ1-6,.,TRBV14,.
CASSVDEDLEKLFF,TGTGCCAGCAGCGTAGATGAGGACTTGGAAAAACTGTTTTTT,TRBJ1-4,.,TRBV9,.
CASSEPGYGYTF,TGTGCCAGCAGTGAGCCGGGGTATGGCTACACCTTC,TRBJ1-2,.,TRBV2,.
CAWSGVDTDTQYF,TGTGCCTGGAGCGGGGTCGACACAGATACGCAGTATTTT,TRBJ2-3,.,TRBV30,once
CASSVTGALITYEQYF,TGTGCCAGCAGCGTCACAGGGGCACTAATAACCTACGAGCAGTACTTC,TRBJ2-7,TRBD1,TRBV5-5,.
CASSQGQGYLSEQYF,TGCGCCAGCAGCCAGGGACAAGGGTACCTCTCCGAGCAGTACTTC,TRBJ2-7,.,TRBV4-1,.
CASERGSGELFF,TGTGCCAGCGAGCGGGGTTCCGGGGAGCTGTTTTTT,TRBJ2-2,TRBD2,TRBV7-9,.